This passage covers 10 T cell receptor beta chains from one sample sequenced in a study of shared clonotypes between healthy human individuals. The assay was immunoSEQ multiplex PCR, and TCRdb's table has in-frame clones only and misses some. The table has around 450,000 clones, about 76% seen once. What was sequenced was PBMCs. These receptors were obtained from a woman aged 40 to 50 in good health. Some clones in this sample may be carry-over from other donors' samples.

This clone has just a few counts. The chain recombines TRBV28 with TRBJ1-5; the D gene is possibly TRBD1 (5 bases). Trimming shortened V by 3 bases and J by 3 bases, and 9 bases separated the two germline ends. The CDR3 is 14 amino acids. Germline assignment: CDR1 MDHEN and CDR2 SYDVKM. The CDR3 DNA is TGTGCCAGCAGTTTCTTGGACACCAATCAGCCCCAGCATTTT. Translating it yields CASSFLDTNQPQHF. Full variable domain (remainder filled in from reference TRBV28 and TRBJ1-5): DVKVTQSSRYLVKRTGEKVFLECVQDMDHENMFWYRQDPGLGLRLIYFSYDVKMKEKGDIPEGYSVSREKKERFSLILESASTNQTSMYLCASSFLDTNQPQHFGDGTRLSIL.

The chain combines TRBV5-1 with TRBJ2-1; 8 nucleotides match TRBD2. CDR3 length equals 17 residues. Germline loops: CDR1 SGHRS, CDR2 YFSETQ. J gave up 3 bases and V 4 bases, and 12 bases lay outside the gene matches. In nucleotides, the CDR3 is TGCGCCAGCAGCCTTCCGACGGCTAGCGGGTTCTACAATGAGCAGTTCTTC. Amino acid sequence: CASSLPTASGFYNEQFF.

The gene calls are TRBV2 and TRBJ1-2, with 10 bases identical to TRBD1. This CDR3 has 13 residues. J was trimmed by 6 bases and V by 7 bases; bases with no gene match: 5. Germline loops: CDR1 SNHLY, CDR2 FYNNEI. In DNA form, the CDR3 reads TGTGCCAGCACCAGGGACAGGGGTGATGGCTACACCTTC. This encodes CASTRDRGDGYTF.

This chain links TRBV11-2 with TRBJ2-2, with 9 bases aligning to TRBD2. The CDR3 sequence is 15 residues long. The germline V gene encodes CDR1 SGHAT and CDR2 FQNNGV. Germline trimming cut 5 bases from V and 7 bases from J; bases unmatched to any gene: 8. CDR3 DNA: TGTGCCAGCAGCACCCTAGCGGGATGGGGCGGGGAGCTGTTTTTT. Translation: CASSTLAGWGGELFF.

The chain carries TRBV5-5 and TRBJ2-5; D ambiguous. CDR1 and CDR2 from the germline V gene are SGHKS and YYEKEE (reference sequence). Trimming cost V 4 bases and J 5 bases, with 9 bases left between them. This CDR3 has 12 amino acids. For the CDR3, the DNA is TGTGCCAGCAGCAGGGCAGCTGAGACCCAGTACTTC. It codes for CASSRAAETQYF.

The J gene is TRBJ2-3, the V gene TRBV9; D is undetermined. The CDR3 sequence is 18 residues long. CDR1 is SGDLS, CDR2 YYNGEE, per germline. V dropped 4 bases and J dropped 2 bases, with 23 bases sitting between them. The CDR3 spells CASSPQKRGRVYTDTQYF. For the CDR3, the DNA is TGTGCCAGCAGCCCGCAGAAACGCGGACGGGTTTACACAGATACGCAGTATTTT.

The rearrangement joins TRBV28 to TRBJ2-2, with D maybe TRBD1 (6 bases). CDR1 and CDR2 from the germline V gene are MDHEN and SYDVKM. CDR3 length equals 15 residues. V was cut by 8 bases and J by 8 bases, with 21 bases left in between. CDR3 sequence: CASHGSGAAGGELFF. The CDR3 DNA sequence: TGTGCCAGCCATGGGTCAGGGGCGGCGGGTGGGGAGCTGTTTTTT.

The chain employs TRBV6-1 and TRBJ1-5, with no clear D. Germline V gene sequence: CDR1 MNHNS, CDR2 SASEGT. The V end lost 5 bases, the J end lost 2 bases, and 10 bases lay between the germline ends. The CDR3 runs 14 residues. CDR3 protein: CASSFSGGNQPQHF. In DNA, the CDR3 is TGTGCCAGCAGTTTTTCGGGCGGCAATCAGCCCCAGCATTTT.

The CDR3 is CASSLNQGSSGYTF. The CDR3, as DNA: TGTGCCAGCAGCTTAAATCAGGGATCCTCTGGCTACACCTTC. V is TRBV7-9 and J is TRBJ1-2; tentatively, D is TRBD1 (5 bases). CDR3 length equals 14 residues. Germline V gene sequence: CDR1 SEHNR, CDR2 FQNEAQ (reference sequence). Trimming took 2 bases from V and 7 from J, leaving 14 bases between them. Variable domain in full (rest from reference TRBV7-9 and TRBJ1-2): DTGVSQNPRHKITKRGQNVTFRCDPISEHNRLYWYRQTLGQGPEFLTYFQNEAQLEKSRLLSDRFSAERPKGSFSTLEIQRTEQGDSAMYLCASSLNQGSSGYTFGSGTRLTVV.

V usage is TRBV28 and J usage is TRBJ1-2; D is uncertain. Trimming removed 8 bases from V and 3 bases from J, with 13 bases in between. Germline V gene lookup returns CDR1 MDHEN and CDR2 SYDVKM. The CDR3 is 13 amino acids. The CDR3 coding sequence is TGTGCCAGCGGGCTGGCCTACTACTATGGCTACACCTTC. It specifies CASGLAYYYGYTF.